The TCR beta chain described here comes from a study of blood T cell repertoires in COVID-19. Assay used: immunoSEQ multiplex PCR; TCRdb lists only in-frame clones, some missing. This table has fewer than 500,000 clones, around 89% appearing once. Trimming stripped 0 bases from V and 9 bases from J, with 12 bases between. Germline loops: CDR1 GTSNPN, CDR2 SVGIG (reference sequence). The CDR3 has 13 residues. The clonotype was recovered from a young woman with acute or convalescent COVID-19. Sequencing input: peripheral blood. J is TRBJ2-1 and V is TRBV30; tentatively, D is TRBD2 (5 bases). CDR3 sequence (DNA): TGTGCCTGGAGTGTACGGCTAGCAGTTGAGCAGTTCTTC. This translates into CAWSVRLAVEQFF. Variable domain in full (rest from reference TRBV30 and TRBJ2-1): SQTIHQWPATLVQPVGSPLSLECTVEGTSNPNLYWYRQAAGRGLQLLFYSVGIGQISSEVPQNLSASRPQDRQFILSSKKLLLSDSGFYLCAWSVRLAVEQFFGPGTRLTVL.